This T cell receptor beta chain was sequenced in a study of control samples from healthy donors and cancer patients. TCRdb keeps only in-frame clones here, not all; method: immunoSEQ multiplex PCR. Counted here are 150,000 to 200,000 clones, more than 85% occurring once; the ten biggest clones make up roughly 0.64%. CDR1 MNHEY and CDR2 SVGAGI come from the germline V gene. V was clipped by 6 bases and J by 0 bases, with 9 bases between them. The length of the CDR3 is 15 residues. Specimen: blood. The chain is built from TRBV6-5 and TRBJ2-6; D is unresolved. The TCR comes from a woman aged 30 to 39 in good health. The CDR3 region has the DNA TGTGCCAGCAGGCCAATAAGCTCTGGGGCCAACGTCCTGACTTTC. Encoded protein: CASRPISSGANVLTF.